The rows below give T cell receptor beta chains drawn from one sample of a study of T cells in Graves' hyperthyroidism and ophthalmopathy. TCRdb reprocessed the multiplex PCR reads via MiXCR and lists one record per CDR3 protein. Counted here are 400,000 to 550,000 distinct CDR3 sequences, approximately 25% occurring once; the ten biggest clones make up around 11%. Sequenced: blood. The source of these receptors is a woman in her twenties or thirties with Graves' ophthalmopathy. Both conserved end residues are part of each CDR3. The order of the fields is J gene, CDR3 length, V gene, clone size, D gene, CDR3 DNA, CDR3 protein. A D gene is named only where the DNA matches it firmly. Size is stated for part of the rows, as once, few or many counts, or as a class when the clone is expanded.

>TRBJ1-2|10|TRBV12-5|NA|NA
TGTGCTAGTGGCTTGGACTCCCCACAATTC
CASGLDSPQF
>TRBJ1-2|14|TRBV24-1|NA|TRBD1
TGTGCCACCAGTCCTGGGACAGGGGACTATGGCTACACCTTC
CATSPGTGDYGYTF
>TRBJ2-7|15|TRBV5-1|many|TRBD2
TGCGCCAGCAGCTTGACTAGCGGGGGAGATTACGAGCAGTACTTC
CASSLTSGGDYEQYF
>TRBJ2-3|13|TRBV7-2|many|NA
TGTGCCAGCAGCTTAATGGGAGGAGATACGCAGTATTTT
CASSLMGGDTQYF
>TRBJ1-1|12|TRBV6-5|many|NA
TGTGCCACCGCCGGGACGAACACTGAAGCTTTCTTT
CATAGTNTEAFF
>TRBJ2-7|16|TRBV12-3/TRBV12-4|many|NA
TGTGCCAGCAGCCGTGGCCGGGCCTCCCCTGGCTACGAGCAGTACTTC
CASSRGRASPGYEQYF
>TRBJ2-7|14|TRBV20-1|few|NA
TGCAGTGCTAGACCCCTAGTGAACGACTACGAGCAGTACTTC
CSARPLVNDYEQYF
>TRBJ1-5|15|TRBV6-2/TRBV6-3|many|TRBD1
TGTGCCAGCAGTTACGGGACAGGGGGTGGTCAGCCCCAGCATTTT
CASSYGTGGGQPQHF
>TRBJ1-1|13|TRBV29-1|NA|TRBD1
TGCAGCGTCCAGGGGGGACTGAACACTGAAGCTTTCTTT
CSVQGGLNTEAFF
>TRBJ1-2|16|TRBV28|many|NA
TGTGCCAGCAGTCCTTATTGGGACACGAATAACTATGGCTACACCTTC
CASSPYWDTNNYGYTF
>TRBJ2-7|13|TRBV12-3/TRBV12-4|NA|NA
TGTGCCAGCAGTCCCGGAGTTCGTACGTGGCAGTACTTC
CASSPGVRTWQYF
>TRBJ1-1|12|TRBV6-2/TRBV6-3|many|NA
TGTGCCAGCAGCCACCGGGACACTGAAGCTTTCTTT
CASSHRDTEAFF
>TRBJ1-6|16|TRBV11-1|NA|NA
TGTGCCAGCAGCTTAGCGCTGGACAGCAAAAATTCACCCCTCCACTTT
CASSLALDSKNSPLHF
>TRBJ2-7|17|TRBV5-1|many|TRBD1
TGCGCCAGCAGCTTGGGGGGGACAGGGGGCGAGGAAAGCGAGCAGTACTTC
CASSLGGTGGEESEQYF
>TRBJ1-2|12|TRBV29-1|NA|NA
TGCAGCGTTAGCAGGGGCCAGGAAAGCTACACCTTC
CSVSRGQESYTF
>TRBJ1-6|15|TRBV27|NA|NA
TGTGCCAGCAGAGCAGACGCCGACTATAATTCACCCCTCCACTTT
CASRADADYNSPLHF
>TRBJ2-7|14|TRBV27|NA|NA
TGTGCCAGCAGTTCGACGAACACCCCCTACGAGCAGTACTTC
CASSSTNTPYEQYF
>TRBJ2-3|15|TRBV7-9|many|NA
TGTGCCAGCAGCCCCACCGGGACACCCCTCGATACGCAGTATTTT
CASSPTGTPLDTQYF
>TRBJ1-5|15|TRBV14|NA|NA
TGTGCCAGCAGCCATGGGAGGGTCTCTAATCAGCCCCAGCATTTT
CASSHGRVSNQPQHF
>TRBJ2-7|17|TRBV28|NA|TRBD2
TGTGCCAGCAGGGTGACAGGACTAGCGGGGGAATCCTACGAGCAGTACTTC
CASRVTGLAGESYEQYF
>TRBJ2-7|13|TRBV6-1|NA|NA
TGTGCCAGCAGTGCGAGACAGCCCTACGAGCAGTACTTC
CASSARQPYEQYF
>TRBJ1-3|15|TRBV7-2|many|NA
TGTGCCAGCAGCTTATTCGTACTCTCTGGAAACACCATATATTTT
CASSLFVLSGNTIYF
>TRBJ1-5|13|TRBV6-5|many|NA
TGTGCCAGCAGTTACGCACCGGGTCAGCCCCAGCATTTT
CASSYAPGQPQHF
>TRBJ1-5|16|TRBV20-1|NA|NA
TGCAGTGCTAGAGATCGTGGGGGGCATAGCAATCAGCCCCAGCATTTT
CSARDRGGHSNQPQHF
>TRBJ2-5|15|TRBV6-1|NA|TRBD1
TGTGCCAGCAGCCATCCCGGGACAGGGAGGGAGACCCAGTACTTC
CASSHPGTGRETQYF
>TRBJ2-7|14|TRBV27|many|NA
TGTGCCAGCAGTTTATCGTGGGGGCCTTACGAGCAGTACTTC
CASSLSWGPYEQYF
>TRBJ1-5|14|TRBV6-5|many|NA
TGTGCCAGCAGTTACGGGGAAGCGGGGCAGCCCCAGCATTTT
CASSYGEAGQPQHF
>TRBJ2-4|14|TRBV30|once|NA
TGTGCCTGGAGTGTCTCCGGGGTGCCAAACATTCAGTACTTC
CAWSVSGVPNIQYF
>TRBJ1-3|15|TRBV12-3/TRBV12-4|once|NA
TGTGCCAGCCGCCTCTGGGGGCTTGCCGGAAACACCATATATTTT
CASRLWGLAGNTIYF
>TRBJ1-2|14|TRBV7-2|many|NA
TGTGCCAGCAGCAGAGAGATCGGTAACTATGGCTACACCTTC
CASSREIGNYGYTF
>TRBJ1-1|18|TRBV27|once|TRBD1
TGTGCCAGCAGTTCCGCAAGGGGACAGGTTCTCTCGGACACTGAAGCTTTCTTT
CASSSARGQVLSDTEAFF
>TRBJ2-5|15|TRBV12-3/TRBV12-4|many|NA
TGTGCCAGCACCATTCAGGGACCTAACAAAGAGACCCAGTACTTC
CASTIQGPNKETQYF
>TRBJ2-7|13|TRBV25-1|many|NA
TGTGCCAGCAAGGAACAGGGATCCCCAAAGCAGTACTTC
CASKEQGSPKQYF
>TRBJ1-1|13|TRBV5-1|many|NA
TGCGCCAGCAGCTTCGCCGGGGAAACTGAAGCTTTCTTT
CASSFAGETEAFF
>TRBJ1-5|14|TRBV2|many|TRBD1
TGTGCCAGCAGTGTGAGACAGGGTGACCAGCCCCAGCATTTT
CASSVRQGDQPQHF
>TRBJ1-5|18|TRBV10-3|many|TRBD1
TGTGCCATCAGTGACCCTCGACAGGGAGAAGGGAGCAATCAGCCCCAGCATTTT
CAISDPRQGEGSNQPQHF
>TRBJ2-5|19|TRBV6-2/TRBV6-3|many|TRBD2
TGTGCCAGCAGTTTTGACAGCGGGACTAGCTGGGGCAGTCAAGAGACCCAGTACTTC
CASSFDSGTSWGSQETQYF
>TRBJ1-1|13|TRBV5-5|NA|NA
TGTGCCAGCAGCTTGGAGGATGATACTGAAGCTTTCTTT
CASSLEDDTEAFF
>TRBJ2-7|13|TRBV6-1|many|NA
TGTGCCAGCAGTGGCCAAACCCACTACGAGCAGTACTTC
CASSGQTHYEQYF
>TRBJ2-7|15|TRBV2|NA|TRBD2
TGTGCCAGCCTCCACCCGGGACTAGGCCTTGGAGAGCAGTACTTC
CASLHPGLGLGEQYF
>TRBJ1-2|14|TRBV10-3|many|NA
TGTGCCATCAGACCTTCGGCAGGGCGGGGAGGCTACACCTTC
CAIRPSAGRGGYTF
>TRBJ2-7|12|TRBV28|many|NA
TGTGCCACCTCGAATATCAGGTACGAGCAGTACTTC
CATSNIRYEQYF
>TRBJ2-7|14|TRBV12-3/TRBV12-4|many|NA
TGTGCCAGCAGCGCACAGGAGGACTCCTACGAGCAGTACTTC
CASSAQEDSYEQYF
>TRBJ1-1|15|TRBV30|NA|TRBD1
TGTGCCTGGAGTCCCTTGGACAGGGGCGGCACTGAAGCTTTCTTT
CAWSPLDRGGTEAFF
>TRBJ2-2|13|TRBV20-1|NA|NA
TGCAGTGCTTCCGGGCGACTCACCGGGGAGCTGTTTTTT
CSASGRLTGELFF
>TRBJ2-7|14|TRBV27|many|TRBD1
TGTGCCAGCAGTTCCGGGACAGGGAACTACGAGCAGTACTTC
CASSSGTGNYEQYF
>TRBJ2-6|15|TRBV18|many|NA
TGTGCCAGCTCACCACGGCACTCTGGGGCCAACGTCCTGACTTTC
CASSPRHSGANVLTF
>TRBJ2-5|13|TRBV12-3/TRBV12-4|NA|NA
TGTGCCAGCACCCGGGACACCCAAGAGACCCAGTACTTC
CASTRDTQETQYF
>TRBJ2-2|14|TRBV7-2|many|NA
TGTGCCAGCAGCTTTATGAGGAACGATGGGGAGCTGTTTTTT
CASSFMRNDGELFF